The 29 T cell receptor beta chains below come from one sample, sequenced in a study of T-cell reconstitution after alpha-beta-depleted transplantation in children. As it was prepared, the TCRbeta library received unique molecular identifiers. TCRdb reprocessed the PCR reads via MiXCR and lists one record per CDR3 protein. The top ten clones hold about 5.6% of a sample with almost 500,000 distinct CDR3 sequences, 9.5% to 15% of them seen once. The sequencing used PBMCs from the stem cell graft donor, collected from the stem cell graft. The receptors here all came from a human donor who donated a stem cell graft to a child with combined immunodeficiency.

This rearrangement joins TRBV7-6 to TRBJ2-7; TRBD2 matches 9 bases. Germline assignment: CDR1 SGHVS and CDR2 FNYEAQ. The CDR3 totals 15 residues. J was trimmed by 4 bases and V by 4 bases; bases with no gene match: 8. The CDR3: CASSSAGGPNYEQYF. DNA of the CDR3: TGTGCCAGCAGCTCAGCGGGAGGCCCAAATTACGAGCAGTACTTC.

The CDR3: CASSPVGDSYNEQFF. CDR3 DNA: TGCGCCAGCAGCCCGGTGGGAGACTCCTACAATGAGCAGTTCTTC. The chain uses TRBV5-1 and TRBJ2-1; D might be TRBD2 (5 bases). The CDR3 covers 15 residues. Per the germline V gene, CDR1 is SGHRS and CDR2 is YFSETQ. Trimming took 4 bases from V and 0 from J, leaving 11 bases between them.

This clonotype was seen repeatedly, ten times or more. The chain carries TRBV20-1 and TRBJ2-7; D call uncertain. The CDR3 extends over 13 amino acids. Germline CDR1 reads DFQATT; CDR2 reads SNEGSKA (reference sequence). V lost 2 bases and J lost 4, with 12 bases in between. In DNA form, the CDR3 reads TGCAGTGCTAGAAGTCCGCTTGGGTACGAGCAGTACTTC. This gives the protein CSARSPLGYEQYF.

This clonotype was counted a few times. The V gene is TRBV20-1, the J gene TRBJ1-1, with 7 bases aligning to TRBD1. This CDR3 is 15 amino acids long. From germline, CDR1 is DFQATT and CDR2 SNEGSKA (reference sequence). V lost 2 bases and J lost 0; bases outside the gene matches: 6. CDR3 amino acids: CSARWKTGMNTEAFF. The DNA for the CDR3 is TGCAGTGCTAGATGGAAGACAGGGATGAACACTGAAGCTTTCTTT.

The CDR3 DNA reads TGCAGTGCTAGACCCCTGCGGGGGTCTCAAGAGACCCAGTACTTC. Amino acid sequence: CSARPLRGSQETQYF. The chain links TRBV20-1 to TRBJ2-5, with TRBD2 identical over 7 bases. Germline loops: CDR1 DFQATT, CDR2 SNEGSKA (reference sequence). J was trimmed by 2 bases and V by 2 bases; bases with no gene match: 8. This CDR3 has 15 residues.

This clonotype was seen a few times. The rearrangement links TRBV12-3 or TRBV12-4 to TRBJ2-5; TRBD1 agrees at 7 bases. CDR3 length equals 15 residues. V was clipped by 1 base and J by 4 bases; unmatched bases: 6. The chain's CDR3 is CASSLVGTETETQYF. CDR3 sequence (DNA): TGTGCCAGCAGTTTAGTGGGGACAGAAACAGAGACCCAGTACTTC.

This clonotype was counted at least ten times. The V and J genes are TRBV5-1 and TRBJ2-7, with 7 bases identical to TRBD1. This CDR3 is 14 amino acids long. After removal of 0 bases from V and 3 bases from J, the junction contained 3 bases not matched to a gene. Germline CDR1 is SGHRS and CDR2 is YFSETQ. The CDR3 reads CASSLEGQNYEQYF. The CDR3 bases are TGCGCCAGCAGCTTGGAGGGACAGAACTACGAGCAGTACTTC.

The chain links TRBV5-6 to TRBJ1-1, with 7 nucleotides matching TRBD1. Unmatched junction bases numbered 10, after V lost 2 bases and J lost 3 bases. CDR1 is SGHDT, CDR2 YYEEEE, per germline. This CDR3 is built from 16 residues. CDR3 DNA sequence: TGTGCCAGCAGCTTACCTTATCAGGGGGAGGACACTGAAGCTTTCTTT. Its protein is CASSLPYQGEDTEAFF.

This clonotype was detected only a few times. The CDR3 sequence: CASSSRGPQYF. The CDR3 DNA is TGTGCCAGCAGCTCTAGGGGACCGCAGTATTTT. J is TRBJ2-3 and V is TRBV7-8; the D gene could be TRBD1 or TRBD2 (5 bases each). The CDR3 has 11 amino acids. Per the germline V gene, CDR1 is SGHVS and CDR2 is FQNEAQ. Deletions cut 4 bases from V and 10 bases from J, with 9 bases between.

A few counts support this clonotype. The chain joins TRBV12-3 or TRBV12-4 to TRBJ2-2, with 9 bases that match TRBD2. The junction had 4 bases not matched to a gene; V was cut back by 5 bases and J by 3 bases. This CDR3 is built from 15 residues. The CDR3 region has the DNA TGTGCCAGCAGTGCTAGCGGGAAATACACCGGGGAGCTGTTTTTT. Amino acids: CASSASGKYTGELFF.

This clonotype has just a few counts. The gene calls are TRBV7-3 and TRBJ1-2, with a possible D match to TRBD1 (5 bases). The V gene's germline CDR1 is SGHTA and CDR2 FQGTGA. V lost 2 bases to trimming and J lost 5 bases, with 9 bases between them. This CDR3 has 13 amino acids. The chain's CDR3 is CASSLDSTYGYTF. In nucleotides, the CDR3 is TGTGCCAGCAGCTTAGACAGTACTTATGGCTACACCTTC.

This clonotype was picked up many times. This chain links TRBV6-1 with TRBJ2-7; TRBD1 matches 8 bases. With 2 bases clipped from V and 9 bases from J, the junction kept 12 bases outside the gene matches. The CDR3 is 15 residues long. CDR1 and CDR2 (germline): MNHNS, SASEGT. CDR3 sequence reads: CASSERRQGRLGQYF. CDR3 in DNA: TGTGCCAGCAGTGAAAGGCGACAGGGGCGCTTGGGGCAGTACTTC.

The chain is built from TRBV6-2 or TRBV6-3 and TRBJ2-2; D may be TRBD2 (7 bases). V dropped 2 bases and J dropped 2 bases, with 24 bases sitting between them. CDR3 size: 20 residues. Germline V gives CDR1 MNHEY, CDR2 SVGEGT. The CDR3: CASSYPGGGPTGENTGELFF. CDR3 DNA: TGTGCCAGCAGTTACCCGGGCGGGGGCCCTACCGGGGAAAACACCGGGGAGCTGTTTTTT.

In this sample, this clonotype turned up a few times. The chain uses TRBV5-1 and TRBJ2-7, with D tentatively TRBD2 (6 bases). From germline, CDR1 is SGHRS and CDR2 YFSETQ. V dropped 0 bases and J dropped 5 bases, with 9 bases sitting between them. The CDR3 length is 13 residues. The CDR3 spells CASSLGLVNEQYF. The DNA of the CDR3 is TGCGCCAGCAGCTTGGGACTAGTCAACGAGCAGTACTTC.

The chain couples TRBV29-1 to TRBJ1-1; tentatively, D is TRBD1 (6 bases). CDR1 and CDR2 from the germline V gene are SQVTM and ANQGSEA. The CDR3 is made up of 13 amino acids. The CDR3 sequence: CSFEGVGNTEAFF. The CDR3 DNA sequence: TGCAGTTTCGAGGGGGTGGGGAACACTGAAGCTTTCTTT.

This clonotype was picked up many times. The chain recombines TRBV4-3 with TRBJ1-3, with D possibly matching TRBD1 (5 bases). The V end was cut by 1 base, the J end by 2 bases, with 9 bases between. Germline V lookup: CDR1 LGHNA, CDR2 YSLEER. This CDR3 contains 15 residues. CDR3 in amino acids: CASSQAQGTGNTIYF. The CDR3 nucleotides read TGCGCCAGCAGCCAAGCGCAGGGAACTGGAAACACCATATATTTT.

The chain recombines TRBV7-9 with TRBJ1-1; 8 nucleotides align to TRBD1. Trimming took 2 bases from V and 7 from J; bases not matched to a gene: 6. The CDR3 contains 14 residues. Germline values: CDR1 SEHNR, CDR2 FQNEAQ (reference sequence). The CDR3 nucleotides read TGTGCCAGCAGCTTAAGGGGACAGGAAGATGAAGCTTTCTTT. Encoded protein: CASSLRGQEDEAFF.

There are a few counts of this clonotype. The chain couples TRBV29-1 to TRBJ2-7; the D is unclear. Per the germline V gene, CDR1 is SQVTM and CDR2 is ANQGSEA. The CDR3 extends over 13 amino acids. V was clipped by 6 bases and J by 0 bases, with 12 bases between them. The CDR3: CSVGKGSSYEQYF. The CDR3 DNA is TGCAGCGTCGGTAAGGGATCCTCCTACGAGCAGTACTTC.

This clonotype was observed many times. The rearrangement uses TRBV9 and TRBJ2-2, with TRBD2 matching 7 bases. V gave up 0 bases and J gave up 5 bases; unmatched junction bases: 7. CDR3 length: 16 amino acids. The germline V gene encodes CDR1 SGDLS and CDR2 YYNGEE. CDR3 in DNA: TGTGCCAGCAGCGTAGAGCCGGGGGGACGAACCGGGGAGCTGTTTTTT. This translates into CASSVEPGGRTGELFF.

This rearrangement joins TRBV5-1 to TRBJ2-2, with a weak D call TRBD1 (6 bases). The CDR3 is 13 amino acids. CDR1 and CDR2 from the germline V gene are SGHRS and YFSETQ. Trimming removed 4 bases from V and 10 bases from J, with 14 bases in between. CDR3 in amino acids: CASSAGELPELFF. CDR3 bases: TGCGCCAGCAGCGCAGGGGAACTCCCGGAGCTGTTTTTT.

This clonotype was seen only a few times. V gene TRBV7-8 combines with J gene TRBJ2-2, with D possibly TRBD2 on 7 matching bases. The V gene's germline CDR1 is SGHVS and CDR2 FQNEAQ. The CDR3 runs to 16 residues. V lost 5 bases to trimming and J lost 6 bases, with 19 bases between them. The CDR3 sequence: CASSQTGGPGAGELFF. DNA for the CDR3: TGTGCCAGCAGCCAAACCGGGGGGCCGGGTGCCGGGGAGCTGTTTTTT.

With respect to this clonotype: One junction end disagrees with the germline gene, perhaps due to a read error. The chain recombines TRBV6-4 with TRBJ1-5; a weak D match, TRBD1 (5 bases). The CDR3 runs to 13 residues. Germline V gene data show CDR1 as MRHNA and CDR2 as SNTAGT. The chain's CDR3 is CASSEQENRPQHF. As DNA, the CDR3 is TGTGCCAGCAGTGAACAGGAAAATCGGCCCCAGCATTTT.

The chain recombines TRBV27 with TRBJ1-4; possibly TRBD1 for D (6 bases). The CDR3 sequence is 14 residues long. The germline V gene has CDR1 MNHEY and CDR2 SMNVEV (reference sequence). Trimming took off 5 bases at V and 8 bases at J, with 15 bases between the two ends. CDR3 DNA: TGTGCCAGCAGTCGGGGCAGGGGTGAGGAAAAACTGTTTTTT. Translating gives CASSRGRGEEKLFF. Full variable domain (remainder filled in from reference TRBV27 and TRBJ1-4): EAQVTQNPRYLITVTGKKLTVTCSQNMNHEYMSWYRQDPGLGLRQIYYSMNVEVTDKGDVPEGYKVSRKEKRNFPLILESPSPNQTSLYFCASSRGRGEEKLFFGSGTQLSVL.

This chain connects TRBV7-3 to TRBJ2-1; 8 bases fit TRBD2. The germline gives CDR1 SGHTA, CDR2 FQGTGA. This CDR3 is 14 amino acids long. Trimming took 3 bases from V and 5 from J; bases not matched to a gene: 3. For the CDR3, the DNA is TGTGCCAGCAGCTTTAGCGGGAACAACAATGAGCAGTTCTTC. As protein: CASSFSGNNNEQFF.

This clonotype was counted only a few times. The rearrangement links TRBV5-1 to TRBJ2-2; TRBD2 agrees at 8 bases. This CDR3 spans 16 amino acids. Looked up from germline, CDR1 is SGHRS and CDR2 is YFSETQ. V lost 6 bases and J lost 1; bases outside the gene matches: 8. The CDR3 spells CASIRGGGRNTGELFF. DNA for the CDR3: TGCGCCAGCATCCGGGGGGGCGGAAGGAACACCGGGGAGCTGTTTTTT.

There are many counts of this clonotype. The rearrangement uses TRBV7-9 and TRBJ2-2; the D gene is possibly TRBD2 (5 bases). CDR3 size: 12 residues. In germline, CDR1 is SEHNR, CDR2 FQNEAQ (reference sequence). Trimming cost V 7 bases and J 3 bases, with 6 bases left between them. CDR3 sequence: CASKEDTGELFF. The CDR3 DNA sequence: TGTGCCAGCAAGGAGGACACCGGGGAGCTGTTTTTT. Supplemented by reference TRBV7-9 and TRBJ2-2, the full variable domain reads DTGVSQNPRHKITKRGQNVTFRCDPISEHNRLYWYRQTLGQGPEFLTYFQNEAQLEKSRLLSDRFSAERPKGSFSTLEIQRTEQGDSAMYLCASKEDTGELFFGEGSRLTVL.

The V and J genes are TRBV9 and TRBJ2-5; 9 bases line up with TRBD2. CDR3 size: 17 residues. The V gene's germline CDR1 is SGDLS and CDR2 YYNGEE. Trimming cost V 0 bases and J 2 bases; bases outside gene matches: 8. Here the CDR3 reads CASSVGEAGGPQETQYF. CDR3 nucleotides: TGTGCCAGCAGCGTAGGGGAAGCGGGGGGTCCTCAAGAGACCCAGTACTTC.

This clonotype appeared a few times. The rearrangement uses TRBV12-3 or TRBV12-4 and TRBJ2-7; either TRBD1 or TRBD2 may fit D (5 bases each). V lost 6 bases and J 7 bases, leaving 10 bases between the germline ends. This CDR3 comprises 11 residues. The CDR3 DNA is TGTGCCAGCAGCCCCGGGGCTGAGCAGTACTTC. Translation gives CASSPGAEQYF.

A single count supports this clonotype. The chain couples TRBV7-9 to TRBJ2-3; D call uncertain. The CDR3 extends over 16 amino acids. Germline CDR1 and CDR2: SEHNR and FQNEAQ (reference sequence). V gave up 4 bases and J gave up 2 bases, with 16 bases separating them. CDR3 sequence reads: CASSSRLLPTTDTQYF. CDR3 nucleotides: TGTGCCAGCAGCTCTCGACTGTTACCGACCACAGATACGCAGTATTTT.